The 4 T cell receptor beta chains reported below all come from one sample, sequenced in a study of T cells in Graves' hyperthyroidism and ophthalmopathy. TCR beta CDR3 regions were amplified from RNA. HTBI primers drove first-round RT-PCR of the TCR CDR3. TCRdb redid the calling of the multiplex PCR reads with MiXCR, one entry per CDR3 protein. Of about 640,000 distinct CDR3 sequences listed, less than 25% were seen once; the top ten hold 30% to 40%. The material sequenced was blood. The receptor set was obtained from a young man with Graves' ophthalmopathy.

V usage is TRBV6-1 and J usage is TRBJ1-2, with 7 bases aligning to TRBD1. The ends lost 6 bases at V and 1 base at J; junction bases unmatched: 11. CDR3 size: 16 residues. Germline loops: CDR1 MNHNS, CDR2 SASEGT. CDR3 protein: CASRSHSGTDNYGYTF. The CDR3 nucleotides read TGTGCCAGCAGGTCCCACTCCGGGACAGATAACTATGGCTACACCTTC.

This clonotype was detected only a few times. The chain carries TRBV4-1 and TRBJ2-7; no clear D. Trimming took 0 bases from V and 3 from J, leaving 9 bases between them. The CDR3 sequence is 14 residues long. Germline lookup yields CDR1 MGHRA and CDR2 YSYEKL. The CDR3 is CASSQDRNRYEQYF. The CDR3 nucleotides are TGCGCCAGCAGCCAAGATCGGAATCGCTACGAGCAGTACTTC.

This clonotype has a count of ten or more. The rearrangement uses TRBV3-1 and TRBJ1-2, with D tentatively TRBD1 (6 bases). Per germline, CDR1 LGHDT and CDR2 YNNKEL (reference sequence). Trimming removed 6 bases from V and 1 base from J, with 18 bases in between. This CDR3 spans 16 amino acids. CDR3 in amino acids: CASSPEGTQGNYGYTF. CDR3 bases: TGTGCCAGCAGTCCGGAGGGCACACAGGGTAACTATGGCTACACCTTC.

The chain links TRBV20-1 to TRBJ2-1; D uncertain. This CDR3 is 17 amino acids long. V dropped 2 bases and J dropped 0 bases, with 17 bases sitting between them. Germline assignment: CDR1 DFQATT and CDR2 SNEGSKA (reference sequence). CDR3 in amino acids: CSARNRASQSSYNEQFF. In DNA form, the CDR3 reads TGCAGTGCTAGAAATAGGGCTAGTCAGAGCTCCTACAATGAGCAGTTCTTC.